Included here is one T cell receptor beta chain sequence, with context. The record originates from a study of blood T cell repertoires in COVID-19. Turning to the study itself: Italy, Spain and the United States were the sources of the convalescent and acute COVID-19 samples.

Sequencing used immunoSEQ multiplex PCR; TCRdb keeps in-frame clones, though not all of them. The sample shows fewer than 250,000 clones, approximately 88% of them seen only once. CDR1 and CDR2 (germline): DFQATT, SNEGSKA (reference sequence). Trimming removed 3 bases from V and 4 bases from J; junction bases left unmatched: 10. The CDR3 runs to 15 residues. Sequenced: peripheral blood. The origin of this receptor is a man aged 60 to 75 who had recovered from COVID-19. V gene TRBV20-1 combines with J gene TRBJ1-1; 8 bases line up with TRBD1. This CDR3 is CSASSSGGVGTEAFF. CDR3 bases: TGCAGTGCTAGTTCATCAGGGGGCGTTGGCACTGAAGCTTTCTTT.